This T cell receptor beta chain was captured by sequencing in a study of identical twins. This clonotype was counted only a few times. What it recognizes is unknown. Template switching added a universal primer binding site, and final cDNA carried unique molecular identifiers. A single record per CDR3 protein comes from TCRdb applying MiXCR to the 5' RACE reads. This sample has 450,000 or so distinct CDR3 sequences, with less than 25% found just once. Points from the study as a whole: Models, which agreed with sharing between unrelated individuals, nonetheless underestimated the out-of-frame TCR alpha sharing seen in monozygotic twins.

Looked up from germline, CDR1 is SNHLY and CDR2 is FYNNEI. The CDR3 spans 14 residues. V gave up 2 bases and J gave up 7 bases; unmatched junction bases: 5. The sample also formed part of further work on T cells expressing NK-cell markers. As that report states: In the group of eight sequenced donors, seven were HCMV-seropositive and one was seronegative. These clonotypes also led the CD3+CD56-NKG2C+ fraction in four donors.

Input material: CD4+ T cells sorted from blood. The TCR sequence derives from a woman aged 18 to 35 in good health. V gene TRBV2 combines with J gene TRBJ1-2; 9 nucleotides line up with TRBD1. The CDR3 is CASSETGQGLGYTF. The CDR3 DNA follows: TGTGCCAGCAGTGAAACGGGACAGGGTCTTGGCTACACCTTC.